This entry lists 21 T cell receptor beta chains sequenced from one sample in a study of CD8 T cells in Susac syndrome. RNA totalling roughly 0.5 to 1 ug underwent reverse transcription with random hexamers. TCRdb itself ran the immunoSEQ multiplex PCR reads through MiXCR, one entry per CDR3 protein. This sample has about 150,000 distinct CDR3 sequences, with roughly 95% found just once. Sequencing input: CD8+ T cells from PBMCs. The origin of the receptors is a human donor with multiple sclerosis.

The chain couples TRBV6-2 or TRBV6-3 to TRBJ2-7; a possible D gene is TRBD2 (6 bases). The V and J ends lost 2 bases and 6 bases respectively, with 11 bases between them. CDR1 MNHEY and CDR2 SVGEGT come from the germline V gene. The CDR3 sequence is 13 residues long. The CDR3 DNA reads TGTGCCAGCAGTTACCGGGACTTTTTCGAGCAGTACTTC. This sequence encodes CASSYRDFFEQYF.

This rearrangement joins TRBV5-6 to TRBJ2-1; D may be TRBD2 (5 bases). This CDR3 is 15 amino acids long. Germline CDR1 SGHDT, CDR2 YYEEEE. The V gene lost 4 bases and the J gene lost 2 bases, with 13 bases spanning the gap. CDR3 residues: CASSPEEVTYNEQFF. In nucleotides, the CDR3 is TGTGCCAGCAGCCCCGAGGAGGTGACCTACAATGAGCAGTTCTTC.

CDR3 protein: CATSSGGGDSYNEQFF. CDR3 sequence (DNA): TGTGCCACCAGCTCAGGGGGAGGGGACTCCTACAATGAGCAGTTCTTC. This chain uses TRBV24-1 with TRBJ2-1; D assignment may be TRBD1 or TRBD2 (7 bases each). This CDR3 comprises 16 residues. Trimming left V 7 bases short and J 0 bases short, with 15 bases between. Germline assignment: CDR1 KGHDR and CDR2 SFDVKD.

V is TRBV13 and J is TRBJ1-2; the D gene is possibly TRBD1 (5 bases). The germline gives CDR1 PRHDT, CDR2 FYEKMQ (reference sequence). The ends were cut back, 1 base at V and 5 bases at J, with 17 bases in the middle. The CDR3 length is 16 residues. The CDR3 is CASSLDQTETPYGYTF. In nucleotides, the CDR3 is TGTGCCAGCAGCTTAGACCAGACAGAGACACCGTATGGCTACACCTTC. The complete variable domain, with remaining parts taken from reference TRBV13 and TRBJ1-2, reads AAGVIQSPRHLIKEKRETATLKCYPIPRHDTVYWYQQGPGQDPQFLISFYEKMQSDKGSIPDRFSAQQFSDYHSELNMSSLELGDSALYFCASSLDQTETPYGYTFGSGTRLTVV.

V gene TRBV30 combines with J gene TRBJ1-1; unclear D gene. V was cut by 5 bases and J by 1 base, with 8 bases left in between. Germline CDR1 and CDR2: GTSNPN and SVGIG (reference sequence). The CDR3 totals 12 residues. CDR3 in amino acids: CAWGERNTEAFF. The DNA for the CDR3 is TGTGCCTGGGGTGAGAGGAACACTGAAGCTTTCTTT.

The chain combines TRBV29-1 with TRBJ2-1; 8 nucleotides line up with TRBD2. CDR1 is SQVTM and CDR2 is ANQGSEA in the germline V gene. The CDR3 totals 14 residues. Trimming took 4 bases from V and 6 from J; bases not matched to a gene: 8. The CDR3 DNA reads TGCAGCGTTGTGGACGGGGGGGCTTTCAATGAGCAGTTCTTC. This encodes CSVVDGGAFNEQFF.

The chain has TRBV9 and TRBJ1-2, with D unclear. Germline CDR1 reads SGDLS; CDR2 reads YYNGEE. The CDR3 runs 13 residues. V shed 0 bases and J shed 6 bases, with 9 bases lying between them. CDR3 nucleotide sequence: TGTGCCAGCAGCGTAGTTGGCGAAGATGGCTACACCTTC. It codes for CASSVVGEDGYTF.

This clonotype has a single count. The V gene is TRBV11-2, the J gene TRBJ2-1, with 12 bases matching TRBD1. Per germline, CDR1 SGHAT and CDR2 FQNNGV. The CDR3 is 14 amino acids. V shed 8 bases and J 9 bases; nucleotides not matched to a gene: 8. The CDR3 loop reads CASRTGTGGSEQFF. CDR3 sequence (DNA): TGTGCCAGCCGTACAGGGACAGGGGGCAGTGAGCAGTTCTTC.

This clonotype has a single count. The chain is built from TRBV30 and TRBJ2-5; D possibly matches TRBD1 or TRBD2 (5 bases each). CDR3 length: 14 residues. Germline V lookup: CDR1 GTSNPN, CDR2 SVGIG (reference sequence). The germline V and J ends were trimmed by 3 bases and 5 bases, with 16 bases remaining between them. In DNA, the CDR3 is TGTGCCTGGAGCGTAGGAGAGGGGTTGGAGACCCAGTACTTC. It yields the protein CAWSVGEGLETQYF. Full variable domain (missing parts from reference TRBV30 and TRBJ2-5): SQTIHQWPATLVQPVGSPLSLECTVEGTSNPNLYWYRQAAGRGLQLLFYSVGIGQISSEVPQNLSASRPQDRQFILSSKKLLLSDSGFYLCAWSVGEGLETQYFGPGTRLLVL.

The V and J genes are TRBV3-1 and TRBJ2-1; no definite D call. CDR1 is LGHDT, CDR2 YNNKEL, per germline (reference sequence). The CDR3 covers 17 residues. Trimming shortened V by 0 bases and J by 2 bases, and 14 bases separated the two germline ends. The CDR3 sequence: CASSQDLVQSAYNEQFF. The CDR3 coding sequence is TGTGCCAGCAGCCAAGATCTGGTCCAGAGCGCCTACAATGAGCAGTTCTTC.

The chain joins TRBV13 to TRBJ2-3, with D perhaps TRBD2 (6 bases). Germline CDR1 is PRHDT and CDR2 is FYEKMQ (reference sequence). V was shortened by 5 bases and J by 1 base, with 7 bases between the two germline ends. CDR3 length: 13 amino acids. The CDR3 DNA is TGTGCCAGCAGCGAGCGGGGCACAGATACGCAGTATTTT. Protein: CASSERGTDTQYF.

The chain recombines TRBV3-1 with TRBJ1-5; TRBD1 matches at 7 bases. Trimming took 0 bases from V and 4 from J; bases not matched to a gene: 3. CDR3 size: 15 residues. The V gene's germline CDR1 is LGHDT and CDR2 YNNKEL (reference sequence). Written as DNA, the CDR3 is TGTGCCAGCAGCCAAGATACGACAGGGAATCAGCCCCAGCATTTT. It is translated as CASSQDTTGNQPQHF.

This chain connects TRBV7-9 to TRBJ2-7, with a weak D call TRBD2 (6 bases). V was pared by 3 bases and J by 0 bases, with 9 bases between. Germline values: CDR1 SEHNR, CDR2 FQNEAQ (reference sequence). The CDR3 contains 14 residues. CDR3 DNA: TGTGCCAGCAGCTTGGGACTCCGCTCCTACGAGCAGTACGTC. Translation gives CASSLGLRSYEQYV.

The genes are TRBV29-1 and TRBJ2-7, with D hard to call. CDR3 length: 15 residues. With 4 bases removed from V and 2 bases from J, the gap between germline ends came to 18 bases. CDR1 and CDR2 from the germline V gene are SQVTM and ANQGSEA. The CDR3 protein is CSVAFEDRSTYEQYF. CDR3 coding DNA: TGCAGCGTTGCCTTCGAGGACCGTTCTACCTACGAGCAGTACTTC.

This clonotype was observed once. This rearrangement joins TRBV29-1 to TRBJ2-7; D unresolved. Trimming pared 4 bases from V and 3 bases from J, leaving 7 bases between. Germline V lookup: CDR1 SQVTM, CDR2 ANQGSEA. This CDR3 has 11 amino acids. CDR3 DNA sequence: TGCAGCGTTGGTGCGGACTACGAGCAGTACTTC. Encoded protein: CSVGADYEQYF.

The genes are TRBV5-1 and TRBJ2-1, with D possibly matching TRBD1 (5 bases). The germline V gene has CDR1 SGHRS and CDR2 YFSETQ. The CDR3 length is 14 residues. V lost 4 bases, J lost 7 bases, and 15 bases lay in between. Here the CDR3 DNA reads TGCGCCAGCAGCCCGACAGTAGCTGGTAATGAGCAGTTCTTC. It translates to CASSPTVAGNEQFF.

The chain links TRBV29-1 to TRBJ2-7; D gene uncertain. CDR3 length: 13 residues. Trimming took off 4 bases at V and 0 bases at J, with 10 bases between the two ends. Germline lookup yields CDR1 SQVTM and CDR2 ANQGSEA. CDR3 region: CSVGPATSYEQYF. CDR3 sequence (DNA): TGCAGCGTTGGTCCAGCGACCTCCTACGAGCAGTACTTC.

V usage is TRBV18 and J usage is TRBJ2-1; 9 bases map to TRBD1. V was pared by 1 base and J by 12 bases, with 19 bases of the junction left unmatched. CDR3 length: 18 residues. Germline lookup yields CDR1 KGHSH and CDR2 LQKENI. The CDR3 sequence is CASSPLTLGTGYDSWQFF. As DNA, the CDR3 is TGTGCCAGCTCACCACTTACGCTAGGGACAGGGTATGACTCGTGGCAGTTCTTC.

V and J are TRBV2 and TRBJ1-2; D ambiguous. The V gene lost 6 bases and the J gene lost 5 bases, with 13 bases spanning the gap. This CDR3 region has 13 residues. The V gene's germline CDR1 is SNHLY and CDR2 FYNNEI. The CDR3 protein is CASRESTVYGYTF. For the CDR3, the DNA is TGTGCCAGCAGGGAATCGACGGTTTATGGCTACACCTTC. The full variable domain, in which reference TRBV2 and TRBJ1-2 provide the parts outside the CDR3, is EPEVTQTPSHQVTQMGQEVILRCVPISNHLYFYWYRQILGQKVEFLVSFYNNEISEKSEIFDDQFSVERPDGSNFTLKIRSTKLEDSAMYFCASRESTVYGYTFGSGTRLTVV.

The rearrangement links TRBV12-3 or TRBV12-4 to TRBJ2-3, with D possibly being TRBD1 or TRBD2 (6 bases each). This CDR3 region has 15 residues. Trimming removed 2 bases at V and 2 bases at J, with 11 bases between. CDR3: CASSLFGGTTDTQYF. The DNA for the CDR3 is TGTGCCAGCAGTTTATTCGGGGGCACCACAGATACGCAGTATTTT.

The CDR3 protein is CASSSVGGDYEQYF. Here the CDR3 DNA reads TGTGCCAGCAGCTCGGTGGGAGGGGACTACGAGCAGTACTTC. V is TRBV7-9 and J is TRBJ2-7; 7 nucleotides match TRBD2. Germline CDR1 SEHNR, CDR2 FQNEAQ (reference sequence). This CDR3 has 14 amino acids. Trimming removed 4 bases from V and 3 bases from J; junction bases left unmatched: 6.